The T cell receptor beta chain under discussion was sequenced for a study of T cells in women clearing cervical HPV infection. Overall study: Case blood was drawn when the lesion was first found; control blood after infection became undetectable. Study results and caveats: Effector/memory and HPV-specific T cells were not isolated, and association timing is unknown. A classifier using richness and V gene abundances reached an AUC of around 0.81.

CDR1 and CDR2 from the germline V gene are SGHTA and FQGNSA. This CDR3 spans 13 amino acids. Trimming removed 5 bases at V and 6 bases at J, with 10 bases between. Points on this clone: Its target is not known. From the germline J gene comes the end of the CDR3, since the read stops 3 residues before it.

Clones were read by immunoSEQ multiplex PCR, and TCRdb kept only the in-frame ones, dropping some. The sample holds around 22,000 clones. The sequencing input was blood buffy coat. This clonotype was sampled from a woman aged 18 to 75 with a cervical HPV16 infection that either progressed to CIN3+ or cleared (not recorded which). This sequence joins TRBV7-2 and TRBJ2-2; possible D gene TRBD2, 5 bases. The sequenced part of the CDR3 DNA is TGTGCCAGCAGCGTAGACTATTCCGGGGAG. The encoded protein is CASSVDYSGE. The whole CDR3 sequence reads CASSVDYSGELFF.